This TCR beta chain appears in the sequencing data of a study of blood T cell repertoires in COVID-19. Study-wide background: Sites in the United States, Italy and Spain provided acute and convalescent COVID-19 samples. PBMCs, B-cell-depleted T cells, or T cells were the source of the cDNA or gDNA that made up the material.

Germline-derived CDR1 and CDR2 are SGHRS and YFSETQ. V lost 4 bases to trimming and J lost 5 bases, with 18 bases between them. The CDR3 totals 15 residues. Only a few counts were recorded for this clone. As handled by the study authors: Amplification from reference gene primers served as the basis for estimated nucleated cell counts. Repertoires were generated with immunoSEQ multiplex PCR, while TCRdb's copy carries only in-frame clones and drops some. V and J calls and clone size are given by that table; D and trimming were obtained from the DNA. This repertoire shows about 42,000 clones, 75% to 80% found once; its top ten account for under 9%.

This TCR derives from an older man with active or convalescent COVID-19. This sequence joins TRBV5-1 and TRBJ2-5; tentatively, D is TRBD2 (5 bases). Sequencing input: peripheral blood. This CDR3 reads CASSARPGERETQYF. The CDR3 nucleotides read TGCGCCAGCAGCGCGAGGCCCGGGGAACGGGAGACCCAGTACTTC.